This is a list of T cell receptor beta chains from one sample in a study of blood T cell repertoires in COVID-19. TCRdb keeps only in-frame clones here, not all; method: immunoSEQ multiplex PCR. The sample contains around 150,000 clones, around 80% of which appear only once. Sequencing was carried out using PBMCs or T cells enriched from blood (not recorded which). These receptors came from a man in his fifties or sixties who had recovered from COVID-19. CDR3s include the opening cysteine and the closing phenylalanine or tryptophan. A D gene is named only where the DNA matches it firmly. Not all rows give a size; the values are once, few, many and, for expanded clones, a class.

J gene,CDR3 length,V gene,D gene,clone size,CDR3 protein,CDR3 DNA
TRBJ2-1,13,TRBV10-3,NA,NA,CAISDRGEGEQFF,TGTGCCATCAGTGACAGGGGGGAAGGTGAGCAGTTCTTC
TRBJ1-1,15,TRBV9,TRBD1,NA,CASSVTGTGVTEAFF,TGTGCCAGCAGCGTTACCGGGACAGGGGTCACTGAAGCTTTCTTT
TRBJ2-3,15,TRBV19,NA,NA,CASSFTGTSTDTQYF,TGTGCCAGTAGTTTTACCGGGACTAGCACAGATACGCAGTATTTT
TRBJ1-2,14,TRBV6-5,NA,NA,CASSYSGQNYGYTF,TGTGCCAGCAGTTACTCGGGGCAGAACTATGGCTACACCTTC
TRBJ1-2,14,TRBV7-8,TRBD1,NA,CASSLADRVYGYTF,TGTGCCAGCAGCTTAGCTGACAGGGTCTATGGCTACACCTTC
TRBJ1-5,15,TRBV19,NA,once,CASSTRGFSNQPQHF,TGTGCCAGTAGTACCAGGGGATTCAGCAATCAGCCCCAGCATTTT
TRBJ2-1,13,TRBV5-1,TRBD2,NA,CASSSTSSGEQFF,TGCGCCAGCAGCTCGACTAGCTCGGGTGAGCAGTTCTTC
TRBJ2-5,17,TRBV9,TRBD2,NA,CASSVASSWGGQETQYF,TGTGCCAGCAGCGTAGCTTCGTCTTGGGGGGGGCAAGAGACCCAGTACTTC
TRBJ1-1,15,TRBV5-1,TRBD1,NA,CASSLEGTGNTEAFF,TGCGCCAGCAGCTTGGAGGGGACAGGGAACACTGAAGCTTTCTTT
TRBJ1-6,16,TRBV4-1,NA,NA,CASSQDASSYNSPLHF,TGCGCCAGCAGCCAAGACGCGAGCTCCTATAATTCACCCCTCCACTTT
TRBJ2-3,15,TRBV5-1,TRBD2,few,CASSLGGGVSDTQYF,TGCGCCAGCAGCTTGGGCGGGGGAGTCTCAGATACGCAGTATTTT
TRBJ2-1,15,TRBV11-3,TRBD1,few,CASSLGGQGAYEQFF,TGTGCCAGCAGCTTAGGAGGACAGGGGGCCTATGAGCAGTTCTTC
TRBJ2-2,17,TRBV9,NA,NA,CASSPRWGEINTGELFF,TGTGCCAGCAGCCCAAGATGGGGGGAAATTAACACCGGGGAGCTGTTTTTT
TRBJ2-1,15,TRBV11-3,TRBD2,NA,CASKGTSGGFNEQFF,TGTGCCAGCAAGGGAACTAGCGGGGGTTTCAATGAGCAGTTCTTC
TRBJ1-1,15,TRBV6-5,TRBD1,NA,CASSGAGTGETEAFF,TGTGCCAGCAGCGGAGCCGGGACAGGGGAGACTGAAGCTTTCTTT
TRBJ1-1,13,TRBV5-6,NA,NA,CASSFIGNTEAFF,TGTGCCAGCAGCTTCATTGGCAACACCGAAGCTTTCTTT
TRBJ1-1,14,TRBV7-2,NA,few,CASSPWGMNTEAFF,TGTGCCAGCAGCCCTTGGGGCATGAACACTGAAGCTTTCTTT
TRBJ1-5,16,TRBV16,NA,NA,CASSQVAIYSNQPQHF,TGTGCCAGCAGCCAAGTGGCAATTTATAGCAATCAGCCCCAGCATTTT
TRBJ1-2,15,TRBV6-5,NA,NA,CASSYSVMSTYGYTF,TGTGCCAGCAGTTACTCGGTCATGTCTACCTATGGCTACACCTTC
TRBJ2-2,13,TRBV27,NA,NA,CASSFRRAGELFF,TGTGCCAGCAGTTTCCGTCGCGCCGGGGAGCTGTTTTTT
TRBJ2-3,19,TRBV4-1,TRBD2,NA,CASSPRVAGTVSSTDTQYF,TGCGCCAGCAGCCCCCGTGTAGCGGGTACCGTTTCTAGCACAGATACGCAGTATTTT
TRBJ2-2,17,TRBV11-2,TRBD1,NA,CASSLGATGVLAGELFF,TGTGCCAGCAGCTTGGGCGCGACAGGGGTATTGGCCGGGGAGCTGTTTTTT